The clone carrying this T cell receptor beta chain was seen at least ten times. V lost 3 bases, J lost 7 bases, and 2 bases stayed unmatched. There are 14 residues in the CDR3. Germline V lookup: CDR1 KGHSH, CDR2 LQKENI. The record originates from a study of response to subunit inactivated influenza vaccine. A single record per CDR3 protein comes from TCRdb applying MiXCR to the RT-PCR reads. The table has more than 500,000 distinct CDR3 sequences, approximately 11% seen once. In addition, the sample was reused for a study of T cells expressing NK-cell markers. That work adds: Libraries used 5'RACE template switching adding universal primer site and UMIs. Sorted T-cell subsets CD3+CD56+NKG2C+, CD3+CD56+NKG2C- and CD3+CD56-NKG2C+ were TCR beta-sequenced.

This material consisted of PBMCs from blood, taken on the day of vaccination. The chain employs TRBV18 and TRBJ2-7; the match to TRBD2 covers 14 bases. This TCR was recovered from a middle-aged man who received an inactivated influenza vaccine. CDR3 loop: CASSPTSGRGEQYF. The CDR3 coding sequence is TGTGCCAGCTCACCGACTAGCGGGAGGGGTGAGCAGTACTTC.